This is a list of T cell receptor beta chains from one sample in a study of CD8+ T cells in alopecia areata. Profiling relied on immunoSEQ multiplex PCR, and the TCRdb table lists in-frame clones only, not all of them. This sample has about 12,000 clones, with 60% found just once. Material: skin. These receptors all come from a human donor with alopecia areata. CDR3s include the opening cysteine and the closing phenylalanine or tryptophan. D genes are given only for firm matches. Rows may omit the clone size; those that give it use once, few, many or a size class.

TRBJ2-3	TRBV19	-	-	TGTGCCAGTTCTTTGGCGGGGAGCACAGATACGCAGTATTTT	CASSLAGSTDTQYF
TRBJ2-5	TRBV11-2	few	-	TGTGCCAGCAGCTTAGCGGAGGGGTACCAAGAGACCCAGTACTTC	CASSLAEGYQETQYF
TRBJ2-7	TRBV4-1	-	TRBD2	TGCGCCAGCAGCCACCGGACTAGCGGGTTGGCCTACGAGCAGTACTTC	CASSHRTSGLAYEQYF
TRBJ1-1	TRBV27	-	-	TGTGCCAGCAGTTTAAAAGGGCAGTCGCGGATAGGCACTGAAGCTTTCTTT	CASSLKGQSRIGTEAFF
TRBJ2-7	TRBV7-9	-	-	TGTGCCAGCAGCTACCGGGACTTAACCTACGAGCAGTACTTC	CASSYRDLTYEQYF
TRBJ2-3	TRBV7-6	-	TRBD2	TGTGCCAGCAGCCCTAGCTTAGCGGGAGGAAGGAATACGCAGTATTTT	CASSPSLAGGRNTQYF
TRBJ1-1	TRBV27	-	TRBD1	TGTGCCAGCAGTTTGGGCTGGGGGAAGTGGGACAGTATGAACACTGAAGCTTTCTTT	CASSLGWGKWDSMNTEAFF
TRBJ2-3	TRBV2	-	TRBD2	TGTGCCAGCAGTGAGGGGCTAGCGGGATCCCTTTTT	CASSEGLAGSLF
TRBJ2-3	TRBV7-3	few	-	TGTGCCAGCGGCCGGGACACTGCAGATACGCAGTATTTT	CASGRDTADTQYF
TRBJ2-7	TRBV7-9	few	-	TGTGCCAGCAGCACTCGTGTTAGCAGCGACGAGCAGTACTTC	CASSTRVSSDEQYF
TRBJ2-6	TRBV28	medium-sized	TRBD2	TGTGCCAGCAGTTTTGCTAGCGGAATCTCTGGGGCCAACGTCCTGACTTTC	CASSFASGISGANVLTF
TRBJ2-2	TRBV7-9	-	-	TGTGCCAGCAGCTTAACAGGGCTAGGCACCGGGGAGCTGTTTTTT	CASSLTGLGTGELFF
TRBJ1-2	TRBV7-3	-	TRBD1	TGTGCCAGCAGCGGCGTGACAGGGTTTGTACGGTATGGCTACACCTTC	CASSGVTGFVRYGYTF
TRBJ1-2	TRBV5-4	few	-	TGTGCCAGCAGCCTGGGAGTCGGGACGGCGGCGAAGGACTATGGCTACACCTTC	CASSLGVGTAAKDYGYTF
TRBJ2-3	TRBV14	-	-	TGTGCCAGCAGCCAAGAGACTAGAACGCAGTATTTT	CASSQETRTQYF
TRBJ2-1	TRBV7-9	-	-	TGTGCCAGCAGCAGCTTAAACCCTAGACCCCTCGGCTACAATGAGCAGTTCTTC	CASSSLNPRPLGYNEQFF